This is a list of T cell receptor beta chains from one sample in a study of PD-1 blockade in classical Hodgkin lymphoma. TCRdb keeps only in-frame clones here, not all; method: immunoSEQ multiplex PCR. The sample contains approximately 25,000 clones, less than 90% of which appear only once. The starting material was CD4+ T cells from blood, obtained at baseline. These receptors were collected from a human donor with classical Hodgkin lymphoma. CDR3s include the opening cysteine and the closing phenylalanine or tryptophan. D genes are given only for firm matches. The listing skips clone size in some rows; elsewhere it reads once, few, many or a size class.

>NA|TRBV21-1|once|TRBJ1-5
TGTGCCAGCAGCAAGGGGACAGGGGACAATCAGCCCCAGCATTTT
CASSKGTGDNQPQHF
>TRBD1|TRBV10-3|NA|TRBJ2-7
TGTGCCACCGGAGAGGGGGCATACGAGCAGTACTTC
CATGEGAYEQYF
>TRBD1|TRBV7-2|NA|TRBJ1-6
TGTGCCAGCAGCCTGGGACAGGGGGCTGGTTCACCCCTCCACTTT
CASSLGQGAGSPLHF
>NA|TRBV6-5|NA|TRBJ1-2
TGTGCCAGCACCAAGGAGGGGAGAGGCTACACCTTC
CASTKEGRGYTF
>NA|TRBV19|NA|TRBJ2-4
TGTGCCAGTAGTACCACAGGGGGGGGTATTCAGTACTTC
CASSTTGGGIQYF
>TRBD1|TRBV11-1|NA|TRBJ2-3
TGTGCCAGCAGCCCCGGACAGGGCACAGATACGCAGTATTTT
CASSPGQGTDTQYF
>NA|TRBV7-8|few|TRBJ2-5
TGTGCCAGCAGCTTAGGTCAGCAAGAGACCCAGTACTTC
CASSLGQQETQYF
>NA|TRBV7-8|NA|TRBJ1-6
TGTGCCAGCAGCTTAGGGCCTAGGAATTCACCCCTCCACTTT
CASSLGPRNSPLHF
>TRBD1|TRBV28|NA|TRBJ2-1
TGTGCCAGCAACCACAGGGGAACCAATGAGCAGTTCTTC
CASNHRGTNEQFF
>TRBD2|TRBV27|NA|TRBJ2-5
TGTGCCAGCAGTTTGCGAAGGACTAGCCGGGAGACCCAGTACTTC
CASSLRRTSRETQYF
>NA|TRBV7-2|NA|TRBJ1-5
TGTGCCAGCAGCTCCCAAGCCCATCAGCCCCAGCATTTT
CASSSQAHQPQHF
>TRBD1|TRBV28|NA|TRBJ1-2
TGTGCCAGCGGGGGGACAGGGGGAGCCAGGGGCTATGGCTACACCTTC
CASGGTGGARGYGYTF
>NA|TRBV27|few|TRBJ1-1
TGTGCCAGCAGTAGAATTGGACTCTCGGACACTGAAGCTTTCTTT
CASSRIGLSDTEAFF
>TRBD2|TRBV7-8|NA|TRBJ2-1
TGTGCCAGCAGCTGGGGGACTAGCGGGGGTATCCATGAGCAGTTCTTC
CASSWGTSGGIHEQFF
>TRBD1|TRBV19|NA|TRBJ1-6
TGTGCCAGTAGTGAACAGTCACGGACAGGAAGAGGATCACCCCTCCACTTT
CASSEQSRTGRGSPLHF
>TRBD2|TRBV7-8|NA|TRBJ2-7
TGTGCCAGCAGCGGTTTTAAAGGGGCTAGCGGGGGCCAAGCCCTCTACGAGCAGTACTTC
CASSGFKGASGGQALYEQYF
>NA|TRBV4-2|NA|TRBJ2-6
TGTGCCAGCAGCCTTACTGGGGCCAACGTCCTGACTTTC
CASSLTGANVLTF
>NA|TRBV10-3|NA|TRBJ2-7
TGTGCCATCAGTGAGGAGGGGCGCGAGCAGTACTTC
CAISEEGREQYF
>TRBD1|TRBV7-2|NA|TRBJ2-7
TGTGCCAGCAGCCAGCGACAGGGTCTCTCCTACGAGCAGTACTTC
CASSQRQGLSYEQYF
>NA|TRBV5-1|NA|TRBJ2-1
TGCGCCAGCAGCCGGGGCCAGAATGAGCAGTTCTTC
CASSRGQNEQFF
>TRBD1|TRBV7-3|few|TRBJ2-1
TGTGCCAGCGGTCGACAGGGGGGCAATGAGCAGTTCTTC
CASGRQGGNEQFF
>TRBD1|TRBV19|NA|TRBJ2-3
TGTGCCAGTAGTACCGAGACAGGGAACACAGATACGCAGTATTTT
CASSTETGNTDTQYF
>NA|TRBV30|few|TRBJ1-5
TGTGCCTGGAGTAGCGGGGGCAATCAGCCCCAGCATTTT
CAWSSGGNQPQHF
>NA|TRBV27|NA|TRBJ1-2
TGTGCCAGCCGGAAAACAGGGACGGGTGGCTACACCTTC
CASRKTGTGGYTF
>NA|TRBV6-5|once|TRBJ2-3
TGTGCCAGCAGTTACCAGTTGTCGGGCCCCACAGATACGCAGTATTTT
CASSYQLSGPTDTQYF
>TRBD1|TRBV6-6|NA|TRBJ1-1
TGTGCCAGCAGTACTTGGGACAGATCCAACACTGAAGCTTTCTTT
CASSTWDRSNTEAFF
>NA|TRBV2|NA|TRBJ2-3
TGTGCCAGCAGAACCGAACAGGGAGGAACGCAGTATTTT
CASRTEQGGTQYF
>TRBD1|TRBV2|once|TRBJ2-5
TGTGCCAGCATGGGCAGGGGGCAGGAGACCCAGTACTTC
CASMGRGQETQYF
>NA|TRBV20-1|NA|TRBJ2-7
TGCAGTGCTAGTATGGGGTGGGAGCAGTACTTC
CSASMGWEQYF
>NA|TRBV19|NA|TRBJ2-3
TGTGCCAGTAGTCGATCCGCTAACAGGGTGGGTACAGATACGCAGTATTTT
CASSRSANRVGTDTQYF
>NA|TRBV14|NA|TRBJ2-1
TGTGCCAGCAGCCCCCGGACGGACAATGAGCAGTTCTTC
CASSPRTDNEQFF